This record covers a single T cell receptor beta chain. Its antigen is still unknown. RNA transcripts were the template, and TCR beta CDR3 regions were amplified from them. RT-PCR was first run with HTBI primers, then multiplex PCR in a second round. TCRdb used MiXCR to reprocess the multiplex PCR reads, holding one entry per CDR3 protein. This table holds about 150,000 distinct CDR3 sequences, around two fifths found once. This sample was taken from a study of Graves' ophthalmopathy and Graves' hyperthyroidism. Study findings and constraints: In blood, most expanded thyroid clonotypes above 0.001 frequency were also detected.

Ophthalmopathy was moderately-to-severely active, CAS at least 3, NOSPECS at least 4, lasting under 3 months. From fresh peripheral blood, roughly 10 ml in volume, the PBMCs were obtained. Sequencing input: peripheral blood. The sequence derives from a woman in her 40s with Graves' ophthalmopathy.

The CDR3 is CASSDTSEGSYEQYF. The DNA of the CDR3 is TGTGCCAGCAGCGATACTAGCGAGGGCTCCTACGAGCAGTACTTC. The chain has TRBV6-2 or TRBV6-3 and TRBJ2-7; 7 bases align to TRBD2. CDR1 is MNHEY and CDR2 is SVGEGT in the germline V gene. This CDR3 spans 15 amino acids. After removal of 6 bases from V and 0 bases from J, the junction contained 8 bases not matched to a gene.